What follows are 22 T cell receptor beta chains derived from one specimen sequenced in a study of technical replicates of blood from a few donors. Libraries were prepared by immunoSEQ multiplex PCR; TCRdb keeps only in-frame clonotypes and omits some of them. In the table there are about 80,000 clones, roughly 94% of which are singletons. What was sequenced was T cells isolated from PBMCs. These receptors all stem from a human donor in good health.

This chain links TRBV2 with TRBJ1-5; D unresolved. The CDR3 loop spans 15 amino acids. The V end lost 2 bases, the J end lost 2 bases, and 10 bases lay between the germline ends. Germline V CDR1 and CDR2: SNHLY, FYNNEI. CDR3 nucleotides: TGTGCCAGCAGTGAATACCCCTACGGCAATCAGCCCCAGCATTTT. Protein sequence: CASSEYPYGNQPQHF.

The chain is built from TRBV28 and TRBJ2-3; D remains ambiguous. Germline loops: CDR1 MDHEN, CDR2 SYDVKM. Trimming stripped 5 bases from V and 7 bases from J, with 13 bases between. The CDR3 runs 13 residues. Here the CDR3 DNA reads TGTGCCAGCAGTCTTAGCCTTATTAATACGCAGTATTTT. Protein sequence: CASSLSLINTQYF. The complete variable domain, with remaining parts taken from reference TRBV28 and TRBJ2-3, reads DVKVTQSSRYLVKRTGEKVFLECVQDMDHENMFWYRQDPGLGLRLIYFSYDVKMKEKGDIPEGYSVSREKKERFSLILESASTNQTSMYLCASSLSLINTQYFGPGTRLTVL.

V usage is TRBV9 and J usage is TRBJ2-1; D uncertain. Germline-derived CDR1 and CDR2 are SGDLS and YYNGEE. V was pared by 0 bases and J by 0 bases, with 7 bases between. CDR3 length: 15 amino acids. CDR3 sequence reads: CASSVAASSYNEQFF. The CDR3 DNA sequence: TGTGCCAGCAGCGTAGCCGCCAGCTCCTACAATGAGCAGTTCTTC.

The chain carries TRBV25-1 and TRBJ1-4; 10 nucleotides agree with TRBD1. Trimming took 0 bases from V and 7 from J; bases not matched to a gene: 5. This CDR3 spans 16 amino acids. Per germline, CDR1 MGHDK and CDR2 SYGVNS. CDR3 region: CASSEYFGTGVEKLFF. CDR3 coding DNA: TGTGCCAGCAGTGAATACTTCGGGACAGGGGTTGAAAAACTGTTTTTT.

V gene TRBV15 combines with J gene TRBJ2-7, with 7 bases fitting TRBD1. The CDR3 has 13 amino acids. Germline trimming cut 3 bases from V and 1 base from J; bases unmatched to any gene: 0. Germline CDR1 and CDR2: LNHNV and YYDKDF (reference sequence). The CDR3: CATSRDRSYEQYF. The CDR3 nucleotides are TGTGCCACCAGCAGGGACAGGTCCTACGAGCAGTACTTC.

V usage is TRBV27 and J usage is TRBJ2-7; D gene uncertain. The germline gives CDR1 MNHEY, CDR2 SMNVEV (reference sequence). The CDR3 length is 12 residues. V dropped 6 bases and J dropped 3 bases, with 9 bases sitting between them. The CDR3 sequence: CASSPGGYEQYF. The CDR3 DNA reads TGTGCCAGCAGCCCCGGCGGCTACGAGCAGTACTTC.

This clone appeared a single time. The chain employs TRBV23-1 and TRBJ1-5; 8 bases line up with TRBD1. TRBV23-1 is known as an ORF, though its function is uncertain. The V segment lost 9 bases and the J segment 9 bases; nucleotides outside the gene matches: 16. This CDR3 has 15 amino acids. For the CDR3, the DNA is TGCGCCAGGCTCAGACAGGGGACCCTAGTATTGCCCCAGCATTTT. It translates to CARLRQGTLVLPQHF.

The chain combines TRBV7-9 with TRBJ1-1; D is perhaps TRBD1 (5 bases). V shed 7 bases and J shed 5 bases, with 17 bases lying between them. This CDR3 has 14 amino acids. Per germline, CDR1 SEHNR and CDR2 FQNEAQ (reference sequence). CDR3 protein: CASNVGGSVTEAFF. CDR3 DNA: TGTGCCAGCAACGTGGGGGGGAGCGTTACTGAAGCTTTCTTT.

The CDR3 region is CSVERAADVSPGEQYF. The CDR3 DNA reads TGCAGCGTTGAGAGGGCAGCGGACGTTTCCCCTGGCGAGCAGTACTTC. The chain uses TRBV29-1 and TRBJ2-7; weak D call: TRBD2 (5 bases). The CDR3 totals 16 residues. Germline lookup yields CDR1 SQVTM and CDR2 ANQGSEA. Trimming removed 3 bases at V and 6 bases at J, with 24 bases between.

The chain uses TRBV11-3 and TRBJ2-1, with TRBD2 identical over 11 bases. V lost 5 bases and J lost 4; bases outside the gene matches: 4. Germline-derived CDR1 and CDR2 are SGHNT and YENEEA. The CDR3 extends over 15 amino acids. The CDR3 DNA reads TGTGCCAGCAGCCCGGGACTAGCGGTTTACAATGAGCAGTTCTTC. It specifies CASSPGLAVYNEQFF.

The chain has TRBV7-6 and TRBJ2-1; a possible D gene is TRBD2 (6 bases). The CDR3 has 13 amino acids. Germline assignment: CDR1 SGHVS and CDR2 FNYEAQ. The V end lost 3 bases, the J end lost 8 bases, and 11 bases lay between the germline ends. For the CDR3, the DNA is TGTGCCAGCAGCTTTAGACTAGGGGATGAGCAGTTCTTC. It specifies CASSFRLGDEQFF.

The chain recombines TRBV7-6 with TRBJ1-1; 7 nucleotides align to TRBD1. CDR1 and CDR2 from the germline V gene are SGHVS and FNYEAQ. V trimming: 5 bases; J trimming: 3 bases; junction bases outside the gene matches: 9. CDR3 length: 15 residues. CDR3 loop: CASSPRQGRYTEAFF. The CDR3 DNA is TGTGCCAGCAGCCCAAGACAGGGAAGATACACTGAAGCTTTCTTT.

This clone has a single count. The chain is built from TRBV29-1 and TRBJ2-7; D is uncertain. V gave up 4 bases and J gave up 1 base, with 11 bases separating them. Germline CDR1 SQVTM, CDR2 ANQGSEA. The CDR3 consists of 13 residues. CDR3 nucleotide sequence: TGCAGCGTTGCTGAGACATCTTCCTACGAGCAGTACTTC. This codes for CSVAETSSYEQYF.

The chain links TRBV28 to TRBJ2-1; 10 positions agree with TRBD2. The CDR3 is 15 residues long. CDR1 is MDHEN, CDR2 SYDVKM, per germline. V lost 6 bases, J lost 4 bases, and 6 bases stayed unmatched. Here the CDR3 DNA reads TGTGCCAGCAGACTAGCGGGAAGAGGTTACAATGAGCAGTTCTTC. Translated: CASRLAGRGYNEQFF.

The chain carries TRBV30 and TRBJ1-1; weak D call: TRBD1 (5 bases). The germline V and J ends were trimmed by 0 bases and 4 bases, with 12 bases remaining between them. The CDR3 loop spans 14 amino acids. In germline, CDR1 is GTSNPN, CDR2 SVGIG (reference sequence). The CDR3 DNA reads as TGTGCCTGGAGTGTCGGAGGGGTCGGCACTGAAGCTTTCTTT. It yields the protein CAWSVGGVGTEAFF.

The chain carries TRBV11-2 and TRBJ2-7; perhaps TRBD2 as D (6 bases). The V end was cut by 5 bases, the J end by 2 bases, with 16 bases between. Per germline, CDR1 SGHAT and CDR2 FQNNGV. The CDR3 spans 15 residues. The CDR3 here is CASSPAAGDTYEQYF. The CDR3 DNA reads TGTGCCAGCAGCCCCGCAGCGGGCGATACCTACGAGCAGTACTTC. The full variable domain, with the rest looked up from reference TRBV11-2 and TRBJ2-7, is EAGVAQSPRYKIIEKRQSVAFWCNPISGHATLYWYQQILGQGPKLLIQFQNNGVVDDSQLPKDRFSAERLKGVDSTLKIQPAKLEDSAVYLCASSPAAGDTYEQYFGPGTRLTVT.

V and J are TRBV2 and TRBJ2-5; 7 bases line up with TRBD2. The trim removed 7 bases at V and 10 bases at J, leaving 15 bases unmatched. Germline values: CDR1 SNHLY, CDR2 FYNNEI. The CDR3 length is 14 residues. The CDR3, as DNA: TGTGCCAGCATCCCCCCAGCTAGCGGAGCTATCCAGTACTTC. Protein: CASIPPASGAIQYF.

The chain couples TRBV19 to TRBJ1-1; D gene unclear. Germline CDR1 reads LNHDA; CDR2 reads SQIVND (reference sequence). The CDR3 is made up of 12 amino acids. V lost 6 bases and J lost 1, with 6 bases in between. The CDR3 coding sequence is TGTGCCAGTAGGTACGGGAACACTGAAGCTTTCTTT. It encodes CASRYGNTEAFF.

The CDR3 nucleotides are TGTGCCAGCAGCTTAGACTCCTTACAATTTAATGGCTACACCTTC. This codes for CASSLDSLQFNGYTF. This chain uses TRBV11-2 with TRBJ1-2; no clear D gene. Trimming stripped 0 bases from V and 6 bases from J, with 14 bases between. CDR1 is SGHAT and CDR2 is FQNNGV in the germline V gene. The CDR3 spans 15 residues.

The chain couples TRBV4-2 to TRBJ2-7, with TRBD1 matching over 7 bases. The CDR3 spans 16 residues. Germline CDR1 and CDR2: LGHNA and YNFKEQ. The junction had 11 bases not matched to a gene; V was cut back by 4 bases and J by 2 bases. The CDR3 DNA follows: TGTGCCAGCAGCCCGAGAGGGACAGTCGACCCCTACGAGCAGTACTTC. Translated: CASSPRGTVDPYEQYF.

This clone was recorded once. The chain employs TRBV30 and TRBJ2-1, with 13 bases lining up with TRBD2. The CDR3 covers 14 residues. Germline CDR1 is GTSNPN and CDR2 is SVGIG (reference sequence). V shed 5 bases, J shed 9 bases, and the junction held 7 bases outside the gene matches. CDR3 region: CAWDQGLAGSEQFF. DNA for the CDR3: TGTGCCTGGGACCAGGGACTAGCGGGAAGTGAGCAGTTCTTC.

The chain uses TRBV5-4 and TRBJ2-7, with TRBD2 identical over 10 bases. There are 12 residues in the CDR3. Per germline, CDR1 SGHNT and CDR2 YYREEE (reference sequence). The junction had 1 base not matched to a gene; V was cut back by 7 bases and J by 3 bases. Here the CDR3 DNA reads TGTGCCAGCGGGACTAGCGTCTACGAGCAGTACTTC. It codes for CASGTSVYEQYF. The full variable domain, rest sourced from reference TRBV5-4 and TRBJ2-7, is ETGVTQSPTHLIKTRGQQVTLRCSSQSGHNTVSWYQQALGQGPQFIFQYYREEENGRGNFPPRFSGLQFPNYSSELNVNALELDDSALYLCASGTSVYEQYFGPGTRLTVT.